These 5 T cell receptor beta chains originate from one sample sequenced in a study of T cells in Graves' hyperthyroidism and ophthalmopathy (dated by TCRdb to the late 2010s). The method was multiplex PCR. Instrument on record: Illumina HiSeq 2000. Amplification of TCR beta CDR3 regions was carried out from RNA transcripts. A first-round RT-PCR of the TCR CDR3 used the HTBI primer set with the Qiagen OneStep RT-PCR kit. The raw public data were reprocessed by TCRdb itself: fastp quality trimming at Q25, MiXCR clonotype calling, in-frame beta chains only. Identical CDR3 proteins give one entry, which carries the most common genes and DNA. Counted in this sample were 550,000 to 850,000 distinct CDR3 sequences; under 20% of them appeared once. Roughly a sixth of the sample is in the top ten clones. Sequencing was performed on blood. These receptors all stem from a woman aged 45-65 years with Graves' hyperthyroidism that later progressed to Graves' ophthalmopathy.

Concerning this clonotype itself: The junction departs from germline at one end; a sequencing error may be responsible. The chain joins TRBV15 to TRBJ1-1, with 7 bases matching TRBD1. CDR1 and CDR2 (germline): LNHNV, YYDKDF (reference sequence). CDR3 length: 14 amino acids. CDR3 coding DNA: TGTGTCACCACCACTCCGACAGGGCGAGCTGAAGCTTTCTTT. Translated, it gives CVTTTPTGRAEAFF.

This clonotype was recorded a few times. This sequence joins TRBV30 and TRBJ1-5; D may be TRBD1 (5 bases). Trimming removed 0 bases from V and 7 bases from J, with 13 bases in between. The CDR3 runs 14 residues. From germline, CDR1 is GTSNPN and CDR2 SVGIG (reference sequence). CDR3 in DNA: TGTGCCTGGAGTGTAAGGGACGCCAAACAGCCCCAGCATTTT. This sequence encodes CAWSVRDAKQPQHF.

Remarks on this clonotype: The junction shows a germline mismatch at one end, possibly a read error. V gene TRBV2 combines with J gene TRBJ1-5, with D hard to call. There are 15 residues in the CDR3. Per the germline V gene, CDR1 is SNHLY and CDR2 is FYNNEI. CDR3 amino acids: CASSQGWPDYQPQHF. CDR3 nucleotides: TGCGCCAGCAGCCAAGGCTGGCCGGATTATCAGCCCCAGCATTTT.

This clonotype was counted between two and nine times. The chain couples TRBV7-8 to TRBJ2-2; possibly TRBD1 for D (5 bases). Per the germline V gene, CDR1 is SGHVS and CDR2 is FQNEAQ. The CDR3 covers 15 residues. Trimming shortened V by 5 bases and J by 5 bases, and 15 bases separated the two germline ends. The CDR3 sequence is CASSQDGAGTGELFF. In DNA form, the CDR3 reads TGTGCCAGCAGCCAGGATGGGGCAGGAACCGGGGAGCTGTTTTTT.

The chain carries TRBV24-1 and TRBJ2-2, with a weak D call TRBD2 (7 bases). The CDR3 has 19 amino acids. Trimming took off 5 bases at V and 4 bases at J, with 25 bases between the two ends. Germline V CDR1 and CDR2: KGHDR, SFDVKD. This chain's CDR3 is CATSGTQGRVGTSTGELFF. The CDR3 DNA reads TGTGCCACCAGTGGAACCCAGGGGAGGGTAGGCACATCCACCGGGGAGCTGTTTTTT.